A selection of T cell receptor beta chains follows, all from one sample in a study of blood T cells in healthy people across ages. From the 5' RACE reads, TCRdb called clonotypes with MiXCR, one entry per CDR3 protein. The sample lists 1.2 million to 1.5 million distinct CDR3 sequences; approximately 63% were seen once. The sequencing sample was made of blood. The receptors were gathered from a young man in good health. CDR3s include the opening cysteine and the closing phenylalanine or tryptophan. Fields, in order: CDR3 DNA, CDR3 protein, D gene, V gene, clone size, J gene. D genes are given only for firm matches. The listing skips clone size in some rows; elsewhere it reads once, few, many or a size class.

cdr3_nt: TGCGCCAGCAGCCAAGATGACCGCCTAAACACTGAAGCTTTCTTT
cdr3_aa: CASSQDDRLNTEAFF
d_call: -
v_call: TRBV4-3
clone_size: few
j_call: TRBJ1-1

cdr3_nt: TGTGCCAGCAGCGCCGACCCGAATTCACCCCTCCACTTT
cdr3_aa: CASSADPNSPLHF
d_call: -
v_call: TRBV7-2
clone_size: -
j_call: TRBJ1-6

cdr3_nt: TGTGCCAGCAGCTTAGGCGAAGGTAGGGGAACCTACGAGCAGTACTTC
cdr3_aa: CASSLGEGRGTYEQYF
d_call: -
v_call: TRBV7-2
clone_size: -
j_call: TRBJ2-7

cdr3_nt: TGTGCCAGCACCAAGGCGACAGTTAATGAAAAACTGTTTTTT
cdr3_aa: CASTKATVNEKLFF
d_call: -
v_call: TRBV5-6
clone_size: once
j_call: TRBJ1-4

cdr3_nt: TGTGCCAGCTCACCACAAAGGGGGGGGAATTCACCCCTCCACTTT
cdr3_aa: CASSPQRGGNSPLHF
d_call: -
v_call: TRBV18
clone_size: -
j_call: TRBJ1-6

cdr3_nt: TGTGCCACCAGCATTGACGGGGGTCGGGAGACCCGGTACTTC
cdr3_aa: CATSIDGGRETRYF
d_call: -
v_call: TRBV15
clone_size: -
j_call: TRBJ2-7

cdr3_nt: TGTGCCAGCAGTGGCCGACCAACGACAGACCAACTCAACTATGGCTACACCTTC
cdr3_aa: CASSGRPTTDQLNYGYTF
d_call: -
v_call: TRBV6-1
clone_size: -
j_call: TRBJ1-2

cdr3_nt: TGCAGTGCTAGAACAGATGACTATGGCTACACCTTC
cdr3_aa: CSARTDDYGYTF
d_call: -
v_call: TRBV20-1
clone_size: -
j_call: TRBJ1-2

cdr3_nt: TGCGCCAGCAGCCCAACCCCAGGGTCTCGCGAGCAGTACTTC
cdr3_aa: CASSPTPGSREQYF
d_call: -
v_call: TRBV5-1
clone_size: -
j_call: TRBJ2-7

cdr3_nt: TGTGCCAGCAGAAAAACCGGGACAAATGAAAAACTGTTTTTT
cdr3_aa: CASRKTGTNEKLFF
d_call: -
v_call: TRBV6-5
clone_size: -
j_call: TRBJ1-4

cdr3_nt: TGCGCCAGCAGCCTAGGGAGGGCAGGATCCTACGAGCAGTACTTC
cdr3_aa: CASSLGRAGSYEQYF
d_call: TRBD2
v_call: TRBV4-1
clone_size: -
j_call: TRBJ2-7

cdr3_nt: TGTGCCAGCAGTCCCGGCACTAGCAGTACCTACGAGCAGTACTTC
cdr3_aa: CASSPGTSSTYEQYF
d_call: -
v_call: TRBV27
clone_size: -
j_call: TRBJ2-7

cdr3_nt: TGTGCCACCAGTGATGGCGGACTAGCTCGGGACGAGCAGTACTTC
cdr3_aa: CATSDGGLARDEQYF
d_call: TRBD2
v_call: TRBV24-1
clone_size: few
j_call: TRBJ2-7

cdr3_nt: TGTGCCAGCAGTTTAGGGGGGGCAATGAACACTGAAGCTTTCTTT
cdr3_aa: CASSLGGAMNTEAFF
d_call: -
v_call: TRBV27
clone_size: few
j_call: TRBJ1-1

cdr3_nt: TGTGCCAGCAGCTTAGGACAGGGGGGGCCTGGCTACACCTTC
cdr3_aa: CASSLGQGGPGYTF
d_call: TRBD1
v_call: TRBV7-2
clone_size: -
j_call: TRBJ1-2

cdr3_nt: TGTGCCAGCAGCTTAACCGGGGGGGAAAAAGAGACCCAGTACTTC
cdr3_aa: CASSLTGGEKETQYF
d_call: TRBD2
v_call: TRBV7-6
clone_size: -
j_call: TRBJ2-5

cdr3_nt: TGCAGTGCTAGAGGGGACATGGGCAATGAGCAGTTCTTC
cdr3_aa: CSARGDMGNEQFF
d_call: -
v_call: TRBV20-1
clone_size: few
j_call: TRBJ2-1

cdr3_nt: TGTGCCAGCAGCTTAAGGGGGCAAACCCCCTACAATGAGCAGTTCTTC
cdr3_aa: CASSLRGQTPYNEQFF
d_call: TRBD1
v_call: TRBV7-9
clone_size: few
j_call: TRBJ2-1

cdr3_nt: TGTGCCAGCAGCCAATGGCAGTACAATGAGCAGTACTTC
cdr3_aa: CASSQWQYNEQYF
d_call: -
v_call: TRBV14
clone_size: -
j_call: TRBJ2-4

cdr3_nt: TGCGCCAGCAGCCAACCAGGACTAGCGGGTTTCCAAGAGACCCAGTACTTC
cdr3_aa: CASSQPGLAGFQETQYF
d_call: TRBD2
v_call: TRBV4-1
clone_size: few
j_call: TRBJ2-5

cdr3_nt: TGCAGTGCTCCCACTAGCAACTACGAGCAGTACTTC
cdr3_aa: CSAPTSNYEQYF
d_call: -
v_call: TRBV20-1
clone_size: -
j_call: TRBJ2-7

cdr3_nt: TGTGCCAGCAGTGCCCTTCGACAGGGGGTCCACGAGCAGTACTTC
cdr3_aa: CASSALRQGVHEQYF
d_call: TRBD1
v_call: TRBV25-1
clone_size: -
j_call: TRBJ2-7

cdr3_nt: TGTGCCAGCAGCCCCCGCGGAGGCGGTTATACGCAGTATTTT
cdr3_aa: CASSPRGGGYTQYF
d_call: -
v_call: TRBV7-2
clone_size: -
j_call: TRBJ2-3

cdr3_nt: TGCAGTGCCTATGCTAGTGACGGCACAGATACGCAGTATTTT
cdr3_aa: CSAYASDGTDTQYF
d_call: -
v_call: TRBV20-1
clone_size: -
j_call: TRBJ2-3

cdr3_nt: TGTGCCAGCAATGAGGACAGGAGGCTGAGCACAGATACGCAGTATTTT
cdr3_aa: CASNEDRRLSTDTQYF
d_call: TRBD1
v_call: TRBV2
clone_size: -
j_call: TRBJ2-3

cdr3_nt: TGTGCCAGCAGCCAATCGGGTAGCGGCGGTGGAGAGACCCAGTACTTC
cdr3_aa: CASSQSGSGGGETQYF
d_call: -
v_call: TRBV4-2
clone_size: many
j_call: TRBJ2-5

cdr3_nt: TGTGCCAGCAGCTTAGTAGGGACTAGCTCCAATGAGCAGTTCTTC
cdr3_aa: CASSLVGTSSNEQFF
d_call: TRBD2
v_call: TRBV7-2
clone_size: few
j_call: TRBJ2-1

cdr3_nt: TGTGCCAGTCTGGAGGCATACGAGCAGTACTTC
cdr3_aa: CASLEAYEQYF
d_call: -
v_call: TRBV2
clone_size: -
j_call: TRBJ2-7

cdr3_nt: TGCAGTACTAGAGATCGACTAGCAGCAGATACGCAGTATTTT
cdr3_aa: CSTRDRLAADTQYF
d_call: TRBD2
v_call: TRBV20-1
clone_size: -
j_call: TRBJ2-3

cdr3_nt: TGTGCCAGCAGCACCCTAAGACAGGGAGCATACGAGCAGTACTTC
cdr3_aa: CASSTLRQGAYEQYF
d_call: TRBD1
v_call: TRBV7-8
clone_size: -
j_call: TRBJ2-7

cdr3_nt: TGTGCCAGCAGCGAGGGGGGATTCTACGAGCAGTACTTC
cdr3_aa: CASSEGGFYEQYF
d_call: -
v_call: TRBV13
clone_size: few
j_call: TRBJ2-7

cdr3_nt: TGTGCCAGCAGCCAAGTTGGGGGACTAGCGAAAGAGACCCAGTACTTC
cdr3_aa: CASSQVGGLAKETQYF
d_call: TRBD2
v_call: TRBV3-1
clone_size: -
j_call: TRBJ2-5

cdr3_nt: TGTGCAGTTTGGGGCAATGAGCAGTACTTC
cdr3_aa: CAVWGNEQYF
d_call: -
v_call: TRBV25-1
clone_size: -
j_call: TRBJ2-4

cdr3_nt: TGCAGCGCCGGGGGGTCAGAGCAGTTCTTC
cdr3_aa: CSAGGSEQFF
d_call: TRBD2
v_call: TRBV29-1
clone_size: -
j_call: TRBJ2-1

cdr3_nt: TGTTCCCCCAAACTACTCGAGCAGTACTTC
cdr3_aa: CSPKLLEQYF
d_call: -
v_call: TRBV25-1
clone_size: few
j_call: TRBJ2-7

cdr3_nt: TGTGCCAGCAGCTTACCCCGGGAGCAGTTCTTC
cdr3_aa: CASSLPREQFF
d_call: -
v_call: TRBV7-2
clone_size: -
j_call: TRBJ2-1

cdr3_nt: TGTGCCAGCAGCACCAGGACAGGGCTGGGACTCGATGAGCAGTTCTTC
cdr3_aa: CASSTRTGLGLDEQFF
d_call: TRBD1
v_call: TRBV7-9
clone_size: few
j_call: TRBJ2-1

cdr3_nt: TGCGCCAGCAGCCAAGAGTTTAACAGGGGGAACTACGAGCAGTACTTC
cdr3_aa: CASSQEFNRGNYEQYF
d_call: TRBD1
v_call: TRBV4-1
clone_size: once
j_call: TRBJ2-7

cdr3_nt: TGTGCCAGCAGTGAATATGGGACCTCGCCGTTCTTC
cdr3_aa: CASSEYGTSPFF
d_call: -
v_call: TRBV25-1
clone_size: -
j_call: TRBJ2-1

cdr3_nt: TGTGCCAGCAGCTTAGCTTACGGGGAGCAGTACTTC
cdr3_aa: CASSLAYGEQYF
d_call: -
v_call: TRBV7-6
clone_size: -
j_call: TRBJ2-7

cdr3_nt: TGTGCCAGCAGCTTCGGAGTGGCCGGCGAGCAGTACTTC
cdr3_aa: CASSFGVAGEQYF
d_call: -
v_call: TRBV7-2
clone_size: -
j_call: TRBJ2-7

cdr3_nt: TGCAGCGTTTCCGGGACAGGACACACCGGGGAGCTGTTTTTT
cdr3_aa: CSVSGTGHTGELFF
d_call: TRBD1
v_call: TRBV29-1
clone_size: -
j_call: TRBJ2-2

cdr3_nt: TGTGCCAGCAGTTCAGACGGCAGCTCCTACAATGAGCAGTACTTC
cdr3_aa: CASSSDGSSYNEQYF
d_call: -
v_call: TRBV27
clone_size: few
j_call: TRBJ2-7

cdr3_nt: TGTGCCAGCAGCAACGGGGCAGATACGCAGTATTTT
cdr3_aa: CASSNGADTQYF
d_call: -
v_call: TRBV13
clone_size: -
j_call: TRBJ2-3

cdr3_nt: TGTGCCAGCAGCCACGTAAGGGCCAGAAAAAACACAGATACGCAGTATTTT
cdr3_aa: CASSHVRARKNTDTQYF
d_call: -
v_call: TRBV11-2
clone_size: -
j_call: TRBJ2-3

cdr3_nt: TGTGCCATCTCCCGGGAGTCTAGCGGGCCCACAGATACGCAGTATTTT
cdr3_aa: CAISRESSGPTDTQYF
d_call: TRBD2
v_call: TRBV10-3
clone_size: -
j_call: TRBJ2-3

cdr3_nt: TGTGCCAGCAGCGGACAGGGTGATTCACCCCTCCACTTT
cdr3_aa: CASSGQGDSPLHF
d_call: TRBD1
v_call: TRBV25-1
clone_size: few
j_call: TRBJ1-6

cdr3_nt: TGTGCCAGCAGTACGGACGGGGCAGGTGACTATGGCTACACCTTC
cdr3_aa: CASSTDGAGDYGYTF
d_call: -
v_call: TRBV6-6
clone_size: -
j_call: TRBJ1-2

cdr3_nt: TGTGCCAGCGCCCCAGGGGGAGGACGATTGAATACGCAGTATTTT
cdr3_aa: CASAPGGGRLNTQYF
d_call: -
v_call: TRBV27
clone_size: few
j_call: TRBJ2-3

cdr3_nt: TGTGCCACCAGCAGATCTCAAAATGGGGGACTAGCGGGAGCAACCGAGCAGTACTTC
cdr3_aa: CATSRSQNGGLAGATEQYF
d_call: TRBD2
v_call: TRBV15
clone_size: once
j_call: TRBJ2-7

cdr3_nt: TGCAGCGCAGGGGGGACAGGGGTATTCTACGAGCAGTACTTC
cdr3_aa: CSAGGTGVFYEQYF
d_call: TRBD1
v_call: TRBV29-1
clone_size: -
j_call: TRBJ2-7

cdr3_nt: TGCAGTGTACTAGCGGACCAAAGGAATGAGCAGTTCTTC
cdr3_aa: CSVLADQRNEQFF
d_call: TRBD2
v_call: TRBV20-1
clone_size: -
j_call: TRBJ2-1

cdr3_nt: TGTGCCAGCAGCTTAAGGGTTCTAGCGGGGTCTCGAGACACCGGGGAGCTGTTTTTT
cdr3_aa: CASSLRVLAGSRDTGELFF
d_call: TRBD2
v_call: TRBV13
clone_size: -
j_call: TRBJ2-2